This TCR beta chain was profiled in a study of blood T cell repertoires in COVID-19. Across the study: COVID-19 samples, acute and convalescent, were from the United States, Italy and Spain. The cDNA or gDNA used as material had been derived from T cells, B-cell-depleted T cells, or PBMCs.

Trimming cost V 5 bases and J 1 base; bases outside gene matches: 3. The CDR3 spans 14 residues. Germline CDR1 reads LNHDA; CDR2 reads SQIVND (reference sequence). Sequencing used immunoSEQ multiplex PCR; TCRdb keeps in-frame clones, though not all of them. The sample has a few hundred thousand clones; approximately 83% are singletons. The rearrangement links TRBV19 to TRBJ2-5, with TRBD1 matching over 8 bases. Material for sequencing was peripheral blood. This TCR came from a person between 70 and 80 years old with COVID-19, enrolled during active disease. As DNA, the CDR3 is TGTGCCAGTAGTCTCGGACAGGGCCAAGAGACCCAGTACTTC. Its protein is CASSLGQGQETQYF.